Given below is one TCR beta chain in context. The data derive from a study of T cell changes during pregnancy in multiple sclerosis. Germline CDR1 and CDR2: ENHRY and SYGVKD. V shed 2 bases and J 5 bases; nucleotides not matched to a gene: 8. This CDR3 comprises 16 residues. Clones were read by immunoSEQ multiplex PCR, and TCRdb kept only the in-frame ones, dropping some. This table holds about 70,000 clones, less than 95% found once. The source material was peripheral blood, sampled in the third trimester of pregnancy. This receptor was obtained from a female donor with multiple sclerosis, enrolled in a pregnancy study. The chain recombines TRBV10-3 with TRBJ1-5; 8 bases are a match to TRBD1. The CDR3 DNA reads TGTGCCATCAGTGAGGGACAGGGAAGGGGCGATCAGCCCCAGCATTTT. Its translation: CAISEGQGRGDQPQHF.